The 18 T cell receptor beta chains presented below share a single source sample, sequenced in a study of CD8+CD57+ T cells in acquired aplastic anemia. Individuals selected for sequencing had exhibited CD8+CD57+ cell expansion on flow cytometry. According to the study, genomic DNA was the template for TCR beta VDJ and CDR3 profiling. MiXCR, applied by TCRdb to the reads, yields one record per CDR3 protein. Among some 140,000 distinct CDR3 sequences listed, roughly half were seen once. Sequencing used sorted CD4+, CD8+, or CD8+CD57+ T cells (not recorded which) from PBMCs. Receptors originate from a human donor with aplastic anemia.

Many counts were recorded for this clonotype. The chain recombines TRBV19 with TRBJ1-4, with TRBD1 identical over 9 bases. The CDR3 has 14 amino acids. The germline V gene has CDR1 LNHDA and CDR2 SQIVND (reference sequence). Unmatched junction bases numbered 3, after V lost 4 bases and J lost 6 bases. CDR3 region: CASSSRDRDEKLFF. The DNA for the CDR3 is TGTGCCAGTAGTAGCCGGGACAGGGATGAAAAACTGTTTTTT.

V and J are TRBV15 and TRBJ1-1, with unresolved D. CDR3 size: 14 residues. Germline V gives CDR1 LNHNV, CDR2 YYDKDF (reference sequence). Trimming pared 1 base from V and 4 bases from J, leaving 10 bases between. CDR3 protein: CATSRVVGSTEAFF. The CDR3 coding sequence is TGTGCCACCAGCAGAGTGGTTGGGAGCACTGAAGCTTTCTTT.

Ten or more counts support this clonotype. V and J are TRBV5-6 and TRBJ2-7; D is uncertain. CDR1 is SGHDT and CDR2 is YYEEEE in the germline V gene. V gave up 3 bases and J gave up 3 bases, with 13 bases separating them. The CDR3 has 14 amino acids. The CDR3 DNA sequence: TGTGCCAGCAGCTCCTCGGGTGTAAGCTACGAGCAGTACTTC. Translation gives CASSSSGVSYEQYF.

The sample holds many counts of this clonotype. This chain uses TRBV6-1 with TRBJ2-7; D remains ambiguous. The ends were cut back, 5 bases at V and 2 bases at J, with 19 bases in the middle. The CDR3 has 16 amino acids. Looked up from germline, CDR1 is MNHNS and CDR2 is SASEGT. This CDR3 reads CASSPSAPEVPYEQYF. For the CDR3, the DNA is TGTGCCAGCAGTCCCTCGGCGCCCGAAGTCCCCTACGAGCAGTACTTC.

This sequence joins TRBV3-1 and TRBJ1-2; D is undetermined. Germline V gene sequence: CDR1 LGHDT, CDR2 YNNKEL (reference sequence). This CDR3 spans 13 amino acids. Trimming shortened V by 0 bases and J by 4 bases, and 6 bases separated the two germline ends. CDR3 in amino acids: CASSQEAAYGYTF. DNA of the CDR3: TGTGCCAGCAGCCAAGAAGCAGCCTATGGCTACACCTTC.

A few counts support this clonotype. The chain links TRBV15 to TRBJ2-5, with D perhaps TRBD1 or TRBD2 (5 bases each). This CDR3 spans 15 amino acids. The V gene lost 2 bases and the J gene lost 4 bases, with 14 bases spanning the gap. Looked up from germline, CDR1 is LNHNV and CDR2 is YYDKDF (reference sequence). The DNA of the CDR3 is TGTGCCACCAGCAGAATAAACGGGGCTACAGAGACCCAGTACTTC. This translates into CATSRINGATETQYF.

V is TRBV7-6 and J is TRBJ2-7; 10 bases agree with TRBD2. The CDR3 spans 14 residues. Germline CDR1 reads SGHVS; CDR2 reads FNYEAQ. V dropped 5 bases and J dropped 6; count of bases not matched to a gene: 7. The CDR3 protein is CASSPRVAGGEQYF. The CDR3 DNA follows: TGTGCCAGCAGCCCGCGAGTAGCGGGGGGCGAGCAGTACTTC.

In this sample, this clonotype turned up many times. The chain employs TRBV12-3 or TRBV12-4 and TRBJ2-7; D unclear. This CDR3 comprises 14 residues. V lost 1 base and J 3 bases, leaving 10 bases between the germline ends. CDR3 bases: TGTGCCAGCAGTTTAGATGCAGATTACTACGAGCAGTACTTC. It encodes CASSLDADYYEQYF.

This clonotype has a count of ten or more. The chain couples TRBV29-1 to TRBJ2-1; TRBD1 matches at 9 bases. Germline lookup yields CDR1 SQVTM and CDR2 ANQGSEA. The length of the CDR3 is 14 residues. V dropped 5 bases and J dropped 6; count of bases not matched to a gene: 8. CDR3 bases: TGCAGCGTTCGGGGGGACAGGGTATCCAATGAGCAGTTCTTC. Translating gives CSVRGDRVSNEQFF.

This rearrangement joins TRBV10-3 to TRBJ2-3, with 7 bases lining up with TRBD2. Germline CDR1 reads ENHRY; CDR2 reads SYGVKD. This CDR3 has 16 amino acids. V lost 2 bases to trimming and J lost 3 bases; unmatched junction nucleotides: 8. In nucleotides, the CDR3 is TGTGCCATCAGTGAGACAGGAGGGAGGGTTACAGATACGCAGTATTTT. This sequence encodes CAISETGGRVTDTQYF.

Of note for this clonotype: This may be a read error: a much more frequent sequence differs by one nucleotide. The chain couples TRBV5-8 to TRBJ2-5; 7 nucleotides agree with TRBD2. The CDR3 is 17 amino acids. V lost 4 bases, J lost 7 bases, and 19 bases stayed unmatched. From germline, CDR1 is SGHTS and CDR2 YDEGEE. The CDR3 nucleotides are TGTGCCAGCAGCCTTGTATGTGGTGGGGGGGTATTTGGGACCCAGTACTTC. Protein product: CASSLVCGGGVFGTQYF.

In this sample, this clonotype turned up many times. The chain has TRBV7-9 and TRBJ2-5, with D possibly TRBD2 on 5 matching bases. Looked up from germline, CDR1 is SEHNR and CDR2 is FQNEAQ (reference sequence). The CDR3 has 14 amino acids. V lost 4 bases to trimming and J lost 1 base, with 10 bases between them. CDR3 residues: CASSYEGTQETQYF. In DNA, the CDR3 is TGTGCCAGCAGCTACGAGGGTACCCAAGAGACCCAGTACTTC.

The chain has TRBV25-1 and TRBJ2-1, with 10 bases aligning to TRBD2. Germline values: CDR1 MGHDK, CDR2 SYGVNS. The length of the CDR3 is 14 residues. After removal of 4 bases from V and 4 bases from J, the junction contained 1 base not matched to a gene. The CDR3 DNA reads as TGTGCCAGCAGTGCTAGCGGGGGATACAATGAGCAGTTCTTC. It codes for CASSASGGYNEQFF.

This clonotype was observed at least ten times. The chain couples TRBV5-6 to TRBJ2-1; TRBD1 matches at 8 bases. The junction had 11 bases not matched to a gene; V was cut back by 3 bases and J by 9 bases. The CDR3 totals 15 residues. CDR1 and CDR2 from the germline V gene are SGHDT and YYEEEE. CDR3 DNA: TGTGCCAGCAGCTACAGGGACAGGAGTGATCCTGAGCAGTTCTTC. As protein: CASSYRDRSDPEQFF.

This chain uses TRBV2 with TRBJ1-5; D may be TRBD1 (6 bases). Per the germline V gene, CDR1 is SNHLY and CDR2 is FYNNEI. The CDR3 runs 14 residues. V gave up 5 bases and J gave up 5 bases, with 13 bases separating them. The CDR3, as DNA: TGTGCCAGCAGTCGGGGGCGACAGGATCAGCCCCAGCATTTT. It codes for CASSRGRQDQPQHF.

The chain uses TRBV19 and TRBJ1-1; D unresolved. The CDR3 is made up of 14 amino acids. Trimming took 4 bases from V and 1 from J, leaving 10 bases between them. In germline, CDR1 is LNHDA, CDR2 SQIVND (reference sequence). This CDR3 is CASSTYSGNTEAFF. As DNA, the CDR3 is TGTGCCAGTAGTACCTATTCAGGGAACACTGAAGCTTTCTTT.

The chain joins TRBV2 to TRBJ2-5; D is tentatively TRBD1 or TRBD2 (5 bases each). The CDR3 sequence is 14 residues long. Germline CDR1 reads SNHLY; CDR2 reads FYNNEI. The V end lost 4 bases, the J end lost 2 bases, and 11 bases lay between the germline ends. Here the CDR3 DNA reads TGTGCCAGCAGTGCGGGGACCGGGCAAGAGACCCAGTACTTC. Its protein product is CASSAGTGQETQYF.

J is TRBJ2-1 and V is TRBV5-6; 9 bases map to TRBD2. Per germline, CDR1 SGHDT and CDR2 YYEEEE. The CDR3 has 15 amino acids. The V segment lost 2 bases and the J segment 10 bases; nucleotides outside the gene matches: 10. CDR3 sequence reads: CASSFSGGWVGEQFF. CDR3 in DNA: TGTGCCAGCAGCTTTAGCGGGGGCTGGGTTGGCGAGCAGTTCTTC.